This TCR beta chain was obtained from a study of shared clonotypes between healthy human individuals (dated by TCRdb to about 2020). General notes on the study: The cohort included a few men and a couple of women between 18 and 49 years of age. Different laboratories and diverse techniques were used to prepare libraries and sequence TCR repertoires, to increase sequencing depth and limit assay-specific biases. To estimate repertoire size and how much clonotype sharing occurs between individuals, the study deeply sequenced the blood TCR repertoires of several healthy adults. For each donor, three plates each were used for CD4 naive and CD4 memory, two plates were used for CD8 naive, and one plate was used for CD8 memory. Each donor's leukapheresis produced roughly between roughly 0.85 and 9.5 billion PBMCs. The paper as a whole reports these results and caveats: The genetic and exposure-history diversity represented was limited by the small number of donors. Estimated clonotype richness was generally larger for naive than for memory subsets. When a handful of donors were compared, the shared fraction of clonotypes was around 5% for naive CD4, over 3% for naive CD8, more than 2% for memory CD4, and approximately 0.4% for memory CD8. Based on pairwise subsampling, the degree of clonotype sharing among donors was expected to be affected by sequencing depth. Rarefaction of sorted-subset datasets indicated incomplete sequencing despite the large sequencing depth. Only blood was sampled, and tissue TCR repertoires likely differ from those in blood. Compared with non-shared clonotypes, the clonotypes found in all four sorted-subset donors had higher generation probabilities.

Concerning this clone itself: Its target antigen remains unknown. Base qualities are not at hand, and no much larger clone is one base apart. The sample carries other DNA sequences with the same CDR3.

CDR3 length: 14 amino acids, cysteine to phenylalanine. The entry retains the CDR3 DNA only, 42 bases that are in frame from base 1. V and J are truncated by 3 bases and 2 bases respectively, leaving an intervening sequence of 10 bases. CDR1 and CDR2 are read off the germline V gene as SGHRS and YFSETQ. TCR CDR3 regions were amplified from genomic DNA by multiplex PCR using the deep immunoSEQ assay. Extracted genomic DNA from each cell subset was spread evenly across all wells of several immunoSEQ 96-well plates, with each plate serving as a replicate. For sorted subsets, 150 to 250 ng of genomic DNA, equivalent to around 29,000 T cell genomes, went into each replicate PCR. Purified libraries were measured with a Qubit 3.0 fluorometer, size-checked on a Bioanalyzer 2100, and measured again with the KAPA Library Quantification kit. A separate single-read 150-cycle Illumina NextSeq 550 flow cell was used to sequence each immunoSEQ 96-well plate. In the original analysis: The immunoSEQ output contained only junctional sequences without quality scores, so filtering could not match that applied to full-length reads. To assign V/J genes and CDR3, sequences were annotated using PyIR, a Python wrapper for IgBLAST v1.9, with IMGT germline references. Reads with weak V/J assignments (E-value above 1e-6), missing CDR3, stop codons, out-of-frame junctions, or ambiguous translated residues were removed. V3J clonotypes were defined by identical inferred V gene, J gene, and CDR3 amino acid sequence. The percentage overlap between two repertoires was calculated by dividing the number of shared unique clonotypes by the size of the smaller repertoire. Repertoire richness was assessed with RTK rarefaction, the Chao1 estimator, and Recon v2.1 estimates of unobserved clonotypes. OLGA was used to compute generation probabilities for all TCRbeta clonotypes that the gDNA method yielded from a handful of donors. The table comes from immuneACCESS by way of TCRdb, which keeps in-frame sequences with V and J called. Part of the clones is missing from these tables; in studies checked, under half for an unresolved V gene and the rest for unknown reasons. From that table come the V and J calls and clone size; the DNA was used to work out D and trimming. The sample includes more than 2,000,000 clones, with 85% to 95% observed a single time. Roughly 0.36% of the sample is in the top ten clones.

The donors were healthy, HIV-negative adults with no recently reported acute infections or vaccinations. Every donor was a Caucasian adult residing in Nashville, Tennessee, USA. CD4+ T cells were enriched through magnetic negative selection, after which naive cells were positively selected on CD45RA and the remaining negative fraction served as the memory subset. Blood was obtained by leukapheresis, after which PBMCs were separated by Ficoll-Histopaque density gradient centrifugation and cryopreserved in liquid nitrogen vapor phase. Purity and quantity of every magnetically sorted T cell population were checked by analytical flow cytometry. Each sorted fraction had its genomic DNA isolated and then quantified by UV absorbance on a Nanodrop 2000c.

The source material was naive CD4+ T cells from PBMCs. The meaning of the sample's cell subset or site label: CD45RA+ positively selected. The sequence was collected from a man younger than 35 in good health. Some clones in this sample may be carry-over from other donors' samples. The rearranged segments are TRBV5-1 and TRBJ2-3; 6 matching bases give a weak D call of TRBD1. The encoded CDR3 is CASSSGQNTDTQYF. The DNA is as follows: TGCGCCAGCAGCTCAGGACAGAACACAGATACGCAGTATTTT.